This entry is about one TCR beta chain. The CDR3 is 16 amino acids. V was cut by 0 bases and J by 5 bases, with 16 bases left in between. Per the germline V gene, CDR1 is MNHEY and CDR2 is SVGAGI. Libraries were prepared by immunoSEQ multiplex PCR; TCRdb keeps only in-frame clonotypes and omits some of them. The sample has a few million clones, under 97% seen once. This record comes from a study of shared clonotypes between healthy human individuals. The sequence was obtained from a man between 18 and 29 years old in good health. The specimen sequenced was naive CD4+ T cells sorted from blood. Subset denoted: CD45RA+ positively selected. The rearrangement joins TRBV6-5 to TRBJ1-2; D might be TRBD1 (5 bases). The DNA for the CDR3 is TGTGCCAGCAGTTACTCGTGGGGGGTTGGGCCGTATGGCTACACCTTC. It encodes CASSYSWGVGPYGYTF.